This T cell receptor beta chain is drawn from a study of blood T cell repertoires in COVID-19. Whole-study context: Samples came from the United States, Italy and Spain, spanning acute and convalescent COVID-19. The cDNA or gDNA used as material had been derived from T cells, B-cell-depleted T cells, or PBMCs.

CDR3 length equals 15 residues. Germline trimming cut 4 bases from V and 1 base from J; bases unmatched to any gene: 7. Germline V gene sequence: CDR1 LGHDT, CDR2 YNNKEL (reference sequence). Source study methods: Nucleated cell number was recorded as an estimate derived from reference gene primer amplification. Sequencing was performed with immunoSEQ multiplex PCR; in TCRdb, only in-frame clones are kept and a portion is missing. The DNA was the basis for D and trimming; V, J and clone size are from that table. The sample has around 150,000 clones, roughly nine tenths seen once. The clonotype originates from a man aged 55 to 70 with acute or convalescent COVID-19. Input material: peripheral blood. This sequence joins TRBV3-1 (or the pseudogene TRBV3-2) and TRBJ2-7; 7 nucleotides align to TRBD1. The chain's CDR3 is CASSPTGYGSYEQYF. The CDR3 bases are TGTGCCAGCAGCCCGACAGGGTACGGGTCCTACGAGCAGTACTTC.